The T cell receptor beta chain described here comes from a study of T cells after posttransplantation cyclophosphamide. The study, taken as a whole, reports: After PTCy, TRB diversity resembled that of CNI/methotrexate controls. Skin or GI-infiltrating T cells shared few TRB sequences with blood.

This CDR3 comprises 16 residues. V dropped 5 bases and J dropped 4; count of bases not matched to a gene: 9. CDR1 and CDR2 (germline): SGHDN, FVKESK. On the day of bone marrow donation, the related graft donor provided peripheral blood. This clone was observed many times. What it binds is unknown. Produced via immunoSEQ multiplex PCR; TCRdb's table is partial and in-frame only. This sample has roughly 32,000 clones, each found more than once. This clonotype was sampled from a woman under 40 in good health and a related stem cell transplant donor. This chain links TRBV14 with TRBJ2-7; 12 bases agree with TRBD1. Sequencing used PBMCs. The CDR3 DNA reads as TGTGCCAGCAGCACAAGAACGGGACAGGGGGCTTACGAGCAGTACTTC. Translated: CASSTRTGQGAYEQYF.